This TCR beta chain came from a study of blood T cell repertoires in COVID-19. As for the study in general: Collection of acute and convalescent COVID-19 samples took place in the United States, Italy and Spain.

The CDR3 is made up of 14 amino acids. The V segment lost 5 bases and the J segment 7 bases; nucleotides outside the gene matches: 9. Germline V CDR1 and CDR2: SGHTA, FQGNSA. Repertoires were generated with immunoSEQ multiplex PCR, while TCRdb's copy carries only in-frame clones and drops some. The repertoire holds approximately 63,000 clones, about 80% seen once, with 50% in the top ten. The chain joins TRBV7-2 to TRBJ2-5; 8 bases are shared with TRBD2. The sample comprised peripheral blood. The sequence derives from a woman older than 75 with acute or convalescent COVID-19. DNA of the CDR3: TGTGCCAGCAGCCCCCAATTAGCGGGAACGACCCAGTACTTC. Its protein is CASSPQLAGTTQYF.